The 5 T cell receptor beta chains in this list originate from one sample, sequenced in a study of blood T cell repertoires in COVID-19. Generated by immunoSEQ multiplex PCR, the TCRdb table keeps only in-frame clones and is missing some. The repertoire holds about 140,000 clones, 82% seen once, with around 4% in the top ten. Sequencing was carried out using peripheral blood. All receptors come from a woman of 80 years or more with acute or convalescent COVID-19.

This chain connects TRBV6-2 or TRBV6-3 to TRBJ2-6; D gene uncertain. Germline CDR1 is MNHEY and CDR2 is SVGEGT. V was pared by 6 bases and J by 0 bases, with 6 bases between. The CDR3 spans 14 residues. CDR3 coding DNA: TGTGCCAGCAGCTGGAGCTCTGGGGCCAACGTCCTGACTTTC. Protein sequence: CASSWSSGANVLTF.

This rearrangement joins TRBV7-8 to TRBJ1-1, with 9 bases aligning to TRBD1. This CDR3 has 15 amino acids. Germline assignment: CDR1 SGHVS and CDR2 FQNEAQ. The junction had 9 bases not matched to a gene; V was cut back by 5 bases and J by 5 bases. CDR3 loop: CASSPYRGRRTEAFF. CDR3 in DNA: TGTGCCAGCAGCCCCTACAGGGGGCGCCGAACTGAAGCTTTCTTT.

The chain has TRBV27 and TRBJ2-7; D is possibly TRBD2 (6 bases). V was pared by 3 bases and J by 5 bases, with 14 bases between. Germline-derived CDR1 and CDR2 are MNHEY and SMNVEV (reference sequence). The CDR3 spans 14 residues. The CDR3 nucleotides are TGTGCCAGCAGTTTTGGCGGGGCCGTCAACGAGCAGTACTTC. This sequence encodes CASSFGGAVNEQYF.

The chain combines TRBV19 with TRBJ1-1, with 9 bases lining up with TRBD1. V lost 7 bases and J lost 5; bases outside the gene matches: 8. Germline CDR1 LNHDA, CDR2 SQIVND (reference sequence). The CDR3 sequence is 14 residues long. The CDR3 coding sequence is TGTGCCAGTAACAAACAGGGGGCGAGGACTGAAGCTTTCTTT. This codes for CASNKQGARTEAFF.

The rearrangement joins TRBV28 to TRBJ2-1, with 7 bases fitting TRBD1. Germline CDR1 reads MDHEN; CDR2 reads SYDVKM. This CDR3 spans 15 amino acids. Trimming took 5 bases from V and 0 from J; bases not matched to a gene: 4. In DNA form, the CDR3 reads TGTGCCAGCAGTCTTGGGACAGACTCCTACAATGAGCAGTTCTTC. Translating it yields CASSLGTDSYNEQFF.